The T cell receptor (beta chain) under discussion was sequenced for a study of regulatory T cells in long-lasting Graves disease. This clonotype was seen ten or more times. Noted time point: newly diagnosed GD, antithyroid drugs for less than 3 months. Generation of the TCR library employed RNA extracted from PBMCs. Trimming took off 5 bases at V and 7 bases at J, with 15 bases between the two ends. Germline V gene data show CDR1 as GTSNPN and CDR2 as SVGIG (reference sequence). The CDR3 length is 12 residues. CDR3 regions were amplified by Arm-PCR using iRepertoire HTBI primers to build TCR beta libraries. From the multiplex PCR reads, TCRdb called clonotypes with MiXCR, one entry per CDR3 protein. This sample carries a few hundred thousand distinct CDR3 sequences, approximately 16% of them seen once, and the ten largest clones take 23%. This sample was also put to use in a study of T cells in Graves' hyperthyroidism and ophthalmopathy.

The receptor's source is a woman under 30 with Graves disease. The starting material was peripheral blood mononuclear cells (PBMCs), obtained at new diagnosis, from a patient treated with antithyroid drugs. The V gene is TRBV30, the J gene TRBJ2-7, with D hard to call. Here the CDR3 reads CAWGPNLGEQYF. In nucleotides, the CDR3 is TGTGCCTGGGGCCCCAATCTGGGGGAGCAGTACTTC.